The 19 T cell receptor beta chains listed next were all sequenced from one sample in a study of T-cell reconstitution after alpha-beta-depleted transplantation in children. For TCRbeta, the library was prepared with unique molecular identifiers. TCRdb itself ran the PCR reads through MiXCR, one entry per CDR3 protein. The sample records over 100,000 distinct CDR3 sequences, 10% being singletons. Sequences were derived from PBMCs, sampled before TCRalphabeta/CD19-depleted stem cell transplant. The source of these receptors is a boy aged 2-9 years with acute lymphoblastic leukemia, due to receive a stem cell transplant.

In this sample, this clonotype turned up many times. The gene calls are TRBV20-1 and TRBJ2-7; the D is unclear. There are 12 residues in the CDR3. With 7 bases removed from V and 3 bases from J, the gap between germline ends came to 13 bases. The germline V gene has CDR1 DFQATT and CDR2 SNEGSKA (reference sequence). The CDR3, as DNA: TGCAGTGTCCAGGTCACACTCTACGAGCAGTACTTC. Amino acids: CSVQVTLYEQYF.

The rearrangement uses TRBV28 and TRBJ2-2; D remains ambiguous. V gave up 1 base and J gave up 3 bases, with 9 bases separating them. The germline V gene encodes CDR1 MDHEN and CDR2 SYDVKM. The CDR3 spans 15 residues. CDR3 in DNA: TGTGCCAGCAGTTTATTGGGGTCGTACACCGGGGAGCTGTTTTTT. Translating it yields CASSLLGSYTGELFF.

This clonotype was found a few times. This chain uses TRBV20-1 with TRBJ2-1, with D maybe TRBD2 (7 bases). There are 16 residues in the CDR3. Germline V gene data show CDR1 as DFQATT and CDR2 as SNEGSKA (reference sequence). Trimming cost V 4 bases and J 5 bases, with 21 bases left between them. CDR3 DNA sequence: TGCAGTGCTAAGCCTCTTCGGGGGGCGGTTGACAATGAGCAGTTCTTC. This gives the protein CSAKPLRGAVDNEQFF.

This clonotype was seen many times. This chain joins TRBV30 and TRBJ1-2; no firm D call. The CDR3 length is 13 residues. Trimming removed 1 base from V and 7 bases from J, with 13 bases in between. Germline CDR1 GTSNPN, CDR2 SVGIG (reference sequence). The CDR3 nucleotides are TGTGCCTGGAGTGATGGGCCTCGGCCTGGCTACACCTTC. Translating it yields CAWSDGPRPGYTF.

Only a few counts were recorded for this clonotype. CDR3 protein: CASRLLAHTGELFF. DNA for the CDR3: TGTGCCAGCAGGTTACTAGCGCACACCGGGGAGCTGTTTTTT. This chain uses TRBV6-5 with TRBJ2-2; 7 positions match TRBD2. The CDR3 runs 14 residues. Germline V gene lookup returns CDR1 MNHEY and CDR2 SVGAGI. The V and J ends lost 6 bases and 3 bases, in that order; junction bases with no gene match: 4.

This clonotype was seen more than once but under ten times. The chain recombines TRBV5-5 with TRBJ2-7; D ambiguous. CDR1 SGHKS and CDR2 YYEKEE come from the germline V gene (reference sequence). This CDR3 region has 11 residues. The V and J ends lost 5 bases and 6 bases respectively, with 9 bases between them. CDR3 DNA sequence: TGTGCCAGCAGGTCGTCCAGCGAGCAGTACTTC. Its translation is CASRSSSEQYF.

This clonotype was observed a handful of times. This rearrangement joins TRBV20-1 to TRBJ1-4, with D perhaps TRBD1 (5 bases). The CDR3 consists of 13 residues. V lost 3 bases and J lost 7, with 12 bases in between. CDR1 DFQATT and CDR2 SNEGSKA come from the germline V gene (reference sequence). The CDR3 bases are TGCAGTGCTAGTCCCGGGGGGGGTGAAAAACTGTTTTTT. Translating it yields CSASPGGGEKLFF.

This clonotype was observed a handful of times. This chain uses TRBV7-8 with TRBJ2-7; possible D gene TRBD2, 5 bases. Germline CDR1 reads SGHVS; CDR2 reads FQNEAQ. The V end was cut by 1 base, the J end by 1 base, with 11 bases between. The CDR3 contains 15 residues. This chain's CDR3 is CASSLGGVISYEQYF. The DNA for the CDR3 is TGTGCCAGCAGCTTAGGGGGAGTGATTTCCTACGAGCAGTACTTC.

This clonotype has just a few counts. The J gene is TRBJ2-1, the V gene TRBV11-2; TRBD2 matches at 8 bases. Germline V gene data show CDR1 as SGHAT and CDR2 as FQNNGV. Trimming took 1 base from V and 7 from J; bases not matched to a gene: 9. This CDR3 has 16 residues. CDR3 sequence: CASSLVAAGGRNEQFF. The DNA of the CDR3 is TGTGCCAGCAGCTTAGTTGCCGCGGGAGGCAGGAATGAGCAGTTCTTC.

There are many counts of this clonotype. In DNA, the CDR3 is TGTGCCAGCAGCAGGACTAGCGGCTACGAGCAGTACTTC. It yields the protein CASSRTSGYEQYF. This chain connects TRBV7-6 to TRBJ2-7; 10 bases map to TRBD2. The CDR3 covers 13 residues. The germline CDR1 and CDR2 sequences are SGHVS and FNYEAQ. With 5 bases clipped from V and 3 bases from J, the junction kept 1 base outside the gene matches.

This clonotype was counted many times. The rearrangement uses TRBV5-1 and TRBJ2-1; TRBD1 or TRBD2 may be the D gene (5 bases each). CDR1 and CDR2 (germline): SGHRS, YFSETQ. V shed 4 bases and J shed 4 bases, with 12 bases lying between them. The CDR3 is made up of 14 amino acids. CDR3 bases: TGCGCCAGCAGCCCGTGGGACCTATACAATGAGCAGTTCTTC. Its translation is CASSPWDLYNEQFF.

This clonotype was recorded many times. The CDR3 nucleotides read TGCGCCAGCAGCTTTGGAGGAACCTACAATGAGCAGTTCTTC. Translated, it gives CASSFGGTYNEQFF. The chain links TRBV5-1 to TRBJ2-1, with a tentative D call TRBD2 (5 bases). The CDR3 sequence is 14 residues long. Trimming removed 2 bases at V and 2 bases at J, with 8 bases between. Germline V gives CDR1 SGHRS, CDR2 YFSETQ. Full variable domain (remainder filled in from reference TRBV5-1 and TRBJ2-1): KAGVTQTPRYLIKTRGQQVTLSCSPISGHRSVSWYQQTPGQGLQFLFEYFSETQRNKGNFPGRFSGRQFSNSRSEMNVSTLELGDSALYLCASSFGGTYNEQFFGPGTRLTVL.

This clonotype turned up a few times. The CDR3 reads CASSLGDGNTDTQYF. The CDR3 DNA reads TGTGCCAGCAGCTTAGGGGACGGGAACACAGATACGCAGTATTTT. This chain uses TRBV7-9 with TRBJ2-3; D possibly matches TRBD1 or TRBD2 (5 bases each). The CDR3 has 15 residues. Germline V gene sequence: CDR1 SEHNR, CDR2 FQNEAQ (reference sequence). Trimming removed 1 base from V and 2 bases from J, with 10 bases in between.

The rearrangement uses TRBV6-1 and TRBJ2-3; D not certain. The CDR3 length is 12 residues. The V gene lost 5 bases and the J gene lost 9 bases, with 12 bases spanning the gap. Germline V gene sequence: CDR1 MNHNS, CDR2 SASEGT. The CDR3 region is CASSNEFGTQYF. Written as DNA, the CDR3 is TGTGCCAGCAGTAACGAGTTTGGGACGCAGTATTTT.

This clonotype showed up just a few times. The V call is TRBV5-4, the J call TRBJ1-1; possibly TRBD1 for D (6 bases). The CDR3 extends over 15 amino acids. The germline V and J ends were trimmed by 4 bases and 5 bases, with 18 bases remaining between them. Germline values: CDR1 SGHNT, CDR2 YYREEE (reference sequence). The CDR3 DNA sequence: TGTGCCAGCAGCCCAAGAGATCAGGGGCAAACTGAAGCTTTCTTT. It translates to CASSPRDQGQTEAFF.

Many counts were recorded for this clonotype. The rearrangement joins TRBV10-3 to TRBJ2-7, with 7 bases lining up with TRBD1. Germline V gene lookup returns CDR1 ENHRY and CDR2 SYGVKD. The CDR3 totals 11 residues. The trim removed 11 bases at V and 3 bases at J, leaving 4 bases unmatched. The CDR3 loop is CAGGTVYEQYF. In DNA form, the CDR3 reads TGTGCCGGTGGGACAGTCTACGAGCAGTACTTC.

This clonotype has more than one count but fewer than ten. J is TRBJ1-1 and V is TRBV29-1; 7 nucleotides match TRBD1. The V and J ends lost 8 bases and 7 bases, in that order; junction bases with no gene match: 13. The CDR3 covers 13 residues. Germline V gives CDR1 SQVTM, CDR2 ANQGSEA. The CDR3 reads CSPSGTANLEAFF. CDR3 nucleotide sequence: TGCAGCCCCTCCGGGACAGCCAACCTTGAAGCTTTCTTT.

A few counts support this clonotype. The V gene is TRBV4-1, the J gene TRBJ2-1, with D perhaps given as TRBD1 or TRBD2 (6 bases each). CDR1 and CDR2 (germline): MGHRA, YSYEKL. Trimming took off 0 bases at V and 4 bases at J, with 13 bases between the two ends. The CDR3 loop spans 16 amino acids. CDR3: CASSQDTGTYYNEQFF. The CDR3, as DNA: TGCGCCAGCAGCCAAGACACAGGGACTTATTACAATGAGCAGTTCTTC.

This clonotype was seen only a few times. J is TRBJ1-5 and V is TRBV4-2; TRBD1 agrees at 8 bases. This CDR3 spans 15 amino acids. Germline V gives CDR1 LGHNA, CDR2 YNFKEQ. The V gene end was trimmed by 4 bases and the J gene end by 2 bases; junction bases not matched to a gene: 4. The CDR3 DNA reads TGTGCCAGCAGCCCGACAGGGGATGGCAATCAGCCCCAGCATTTT. Its translation is CASSPTGDGNQPQHF.